This T cell receptor beta chain derives from a study of OX40 agonist ivuxolimab in advanced cancers. Overall study: Six ivuxolimab dose levels, 0.01 to 10 mg/kg, were given intravenously every 2 weeks.

Overall study results and limits: Individuals who were partial responders at 0.1-3.0 mg/kg had clonal expansion that ranked among the lowest. Researchers report that CD8+ T cells had, on average, more expanded clones than CD4+.

Anyone with autoimmune disease history or systemic immunosuppression was excluded. Libraries were prepared by immunoSEQ multiplex PCR; TCRdb keeps only in-frame clonotypes and omits some of them. The sample lists over 70,000 clones, approximately 90% occurring once. Remarks on this clone: Its cognate antigen is unknown.

This CDR3 comprises 15 residues. V was pared by 0 bases and J by 0 bases, with 11 bases between. Germline V gene sequence: CDR1 GTSNPN, CDR2 SVGIG (reference sequence). Here the sequenced sample was CD4+ or CD8+ T cells sorted from blood, taken in a trial of the OX40 agonist ivuxolimab. The chain links TRBV30 to TRBJ1-1; D gene ambiguous. The receptor was derived from an adult with an advanced solid tumor such as melanoma, head and neck, liver or kidney cancer. In nucleotides, the CDR3 is TGTGCCTGGAGTGTCTCCCCCATCCTGAACACTGAAGCTTTCTTT. It translates to CAWSVSPILNTEAFF.